The clone carrying this T cell receptor beta chain was detected ten times or more. V shed 1 base and J 2 bases; nucleotides not matched to a gene: 1. The CDR3 has 13 residues. Germline V gives CDR1 DFQATT, CDR2 SNEGSKA (reference sequence). This sample is drawn from a study of T-cell memory formation after mild COVID-19. Looking at the study overall: TCR clusters were mostly confined to one donor each.

One entry per CDR3 protein, called by TCRdb with MiXCR from the 5' RACE reads. The sample includes roughly 450,000 distinct CDR3 sequences, roughly 18% of them seen just once. The sample comprised PBMCs or a T cell subset sorted from them (not recorded which). The V and J genes are TRBV20-1 and TRBJ2-7; 8 bases align to TRBD1. The receptor was derived from a man aged 18 to 30 who had mild COVID-19 (a few samples of this study predate the infection). Cell type and time point are not known. CDR3 sequence reads: CSARGQGPYEQYF. CDR3 nucleotides: TGCAGTGCTAGAGGACAGGGGCCCTACGAGCAGTACTTC.